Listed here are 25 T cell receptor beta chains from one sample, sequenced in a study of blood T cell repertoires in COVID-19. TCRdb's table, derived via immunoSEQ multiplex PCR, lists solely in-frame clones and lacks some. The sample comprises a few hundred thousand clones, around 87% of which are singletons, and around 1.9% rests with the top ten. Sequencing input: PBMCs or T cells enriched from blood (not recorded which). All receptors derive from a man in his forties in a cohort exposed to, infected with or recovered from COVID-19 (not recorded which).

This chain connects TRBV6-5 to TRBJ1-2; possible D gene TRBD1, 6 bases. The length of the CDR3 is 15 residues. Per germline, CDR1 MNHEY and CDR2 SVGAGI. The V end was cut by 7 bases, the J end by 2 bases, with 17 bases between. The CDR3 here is CASMGPGQLNYGYTF. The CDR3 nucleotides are TGTGCCAGCATGGGGCCCGGACAGTTAAACTATGGCTACACCTTC.

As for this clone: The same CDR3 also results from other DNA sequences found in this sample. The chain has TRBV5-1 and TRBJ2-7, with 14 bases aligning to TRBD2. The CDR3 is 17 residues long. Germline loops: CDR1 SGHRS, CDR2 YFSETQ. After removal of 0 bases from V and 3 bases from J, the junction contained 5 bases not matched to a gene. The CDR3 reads CASSLEPGTSGSYEQYF. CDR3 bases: TGCGCCAGCAGCTTGGAACCCGGGACTAGCGGGAGCTACGAGCAGTACTTC.

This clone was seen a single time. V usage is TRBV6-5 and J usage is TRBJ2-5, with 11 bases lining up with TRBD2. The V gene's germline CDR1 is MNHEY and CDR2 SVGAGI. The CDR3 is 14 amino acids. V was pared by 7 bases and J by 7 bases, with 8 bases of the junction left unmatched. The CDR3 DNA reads TGTGCCAGCACAGGACTAGCGGGCACAGGGACCCAGTACTTC. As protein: CASTGLAGTGTQYF.

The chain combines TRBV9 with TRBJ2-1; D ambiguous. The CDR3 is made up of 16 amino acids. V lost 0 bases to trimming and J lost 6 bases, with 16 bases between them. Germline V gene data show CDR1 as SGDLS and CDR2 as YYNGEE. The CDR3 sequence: CASSVGVAHLGNEQFF. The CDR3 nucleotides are TGTGCCAGCAGCGTAGGGGTAGCCCATCTGGGCAATGAGCAGTTCTTC.

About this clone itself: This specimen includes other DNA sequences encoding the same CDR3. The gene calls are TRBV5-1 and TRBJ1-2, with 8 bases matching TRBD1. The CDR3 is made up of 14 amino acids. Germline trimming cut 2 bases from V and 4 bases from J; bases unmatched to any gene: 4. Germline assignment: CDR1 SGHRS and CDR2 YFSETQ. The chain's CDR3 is CASSLGTGSYGYTF. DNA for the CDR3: TGCGCCAGCAGCTTAGGGACAGGTTCCTATGGCTACACCTTC.

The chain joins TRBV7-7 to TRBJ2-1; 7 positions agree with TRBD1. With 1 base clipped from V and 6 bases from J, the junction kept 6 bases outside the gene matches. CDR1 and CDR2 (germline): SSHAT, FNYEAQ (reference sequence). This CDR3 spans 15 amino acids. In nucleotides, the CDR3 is TGTGCCAGCAGCTTAGAAGGGGGCTGGAGCAATGAGCAGTTCTTC. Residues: CASSLEGGWSNEQFF.

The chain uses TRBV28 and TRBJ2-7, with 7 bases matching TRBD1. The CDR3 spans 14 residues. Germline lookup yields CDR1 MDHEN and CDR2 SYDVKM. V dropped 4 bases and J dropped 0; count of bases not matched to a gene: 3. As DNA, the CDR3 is TGTGCCAGCAGTTCCGGACAGGACTCCTACGAGCAGTACTTC. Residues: CASSSGQDSYEQYF.

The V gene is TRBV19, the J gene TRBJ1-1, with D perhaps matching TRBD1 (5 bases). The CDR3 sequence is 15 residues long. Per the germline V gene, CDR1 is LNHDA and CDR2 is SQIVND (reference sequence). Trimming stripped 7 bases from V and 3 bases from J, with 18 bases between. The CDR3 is CASNTIQGSYTEAFF. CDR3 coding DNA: TGTGCCAGTAATACGATTCAGGGTTCTTACACTGAAGCTTTCTTT.

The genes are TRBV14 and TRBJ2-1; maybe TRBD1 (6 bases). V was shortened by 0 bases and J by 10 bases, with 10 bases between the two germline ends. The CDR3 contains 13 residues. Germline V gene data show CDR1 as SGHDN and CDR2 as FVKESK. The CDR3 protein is CASSQDQGREQFF. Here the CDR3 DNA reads TGTGCCAGCAGCCAAGACCAGGGGCGCGAGCAGTTCTTC.

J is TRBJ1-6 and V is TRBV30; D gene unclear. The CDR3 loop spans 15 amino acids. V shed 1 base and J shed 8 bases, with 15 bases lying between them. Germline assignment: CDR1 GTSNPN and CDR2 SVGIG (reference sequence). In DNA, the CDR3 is TGTGCCTGGAGTGCTTTAGACCTGCGGTATTCACCCCTCCACTTT. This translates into CAWSALDLRYSPLHF.

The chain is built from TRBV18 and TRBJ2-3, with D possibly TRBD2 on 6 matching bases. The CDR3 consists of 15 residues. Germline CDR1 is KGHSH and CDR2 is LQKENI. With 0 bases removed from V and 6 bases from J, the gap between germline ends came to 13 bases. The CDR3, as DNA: TGTGCCAGCTCACCACCGATGGGGACTGGGGATACGCAGTATTTT. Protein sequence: CASSPPMGTGDTQYF.

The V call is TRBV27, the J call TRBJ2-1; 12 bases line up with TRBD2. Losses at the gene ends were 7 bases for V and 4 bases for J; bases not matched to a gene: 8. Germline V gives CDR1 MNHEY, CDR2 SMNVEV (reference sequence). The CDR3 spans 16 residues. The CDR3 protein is CASTSSSGRGYNEQFF. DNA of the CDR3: TGTGCCAGCACTTCCTCTAGCGGGAGGGGTTACAATGAGCAGTTCTTC.

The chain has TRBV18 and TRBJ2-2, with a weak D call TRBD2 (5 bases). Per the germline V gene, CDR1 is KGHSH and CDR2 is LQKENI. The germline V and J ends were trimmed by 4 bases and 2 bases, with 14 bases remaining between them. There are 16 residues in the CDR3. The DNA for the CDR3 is TGTGCCAGCTCACAACAAGGACGGGGAAACACCGGGGAGCTGTTTTTT. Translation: CASSQQGRGNTGELFF.

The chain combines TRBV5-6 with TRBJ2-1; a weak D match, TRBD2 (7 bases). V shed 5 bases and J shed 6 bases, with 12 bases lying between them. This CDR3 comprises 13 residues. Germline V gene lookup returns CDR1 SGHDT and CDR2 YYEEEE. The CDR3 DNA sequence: TGTGCCAGCAGACGGGGAGGGGGCAATGAGCAGTTCTTC. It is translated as CASRRGGGNEQFF.

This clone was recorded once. The CDR3 coding sequence is TGTGCCAGCAGCTTAGGAGGGACGGGAGGCTACGAGCAGTACTTC. This encodes CASSLGGTGGYEQYF. V is TRBV7-2 and J is TRBJ2-7, with 7 bases matching TRBD2. With 1 base clipped from V and 3 bases from J, the junction kept 6 bases outside the gene matches. This CDR3 comprises 15 residues. Germline V lookup: CDR1 SGHTA, CDR2 FQGNSA.

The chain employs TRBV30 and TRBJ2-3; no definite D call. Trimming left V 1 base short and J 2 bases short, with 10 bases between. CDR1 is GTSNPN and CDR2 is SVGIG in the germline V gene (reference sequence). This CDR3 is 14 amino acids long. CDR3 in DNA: TGTGCCTGGAGTGGCACCCAACTCACAGATACGCAGTATTTT. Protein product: CAWSGTQLTDTQYF.

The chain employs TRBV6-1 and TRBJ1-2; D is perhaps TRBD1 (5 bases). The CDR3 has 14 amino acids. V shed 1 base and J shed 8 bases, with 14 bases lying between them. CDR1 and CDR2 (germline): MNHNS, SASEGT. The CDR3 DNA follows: TGTGCCAGCAGTGAAGATATCAGGGATTTGGGCTACACCTTC. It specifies CASSEDIRDLGYTF.

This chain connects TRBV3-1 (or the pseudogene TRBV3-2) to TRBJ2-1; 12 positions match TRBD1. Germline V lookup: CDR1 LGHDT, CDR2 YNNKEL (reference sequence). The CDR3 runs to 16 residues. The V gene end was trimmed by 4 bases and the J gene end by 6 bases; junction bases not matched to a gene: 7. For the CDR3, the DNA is TGTGCCAGCAGCCTAGCAGGGACAGGGGGCTTCAATGAGCAGTTCTTC. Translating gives CASSLAGTGGFNEQFF.

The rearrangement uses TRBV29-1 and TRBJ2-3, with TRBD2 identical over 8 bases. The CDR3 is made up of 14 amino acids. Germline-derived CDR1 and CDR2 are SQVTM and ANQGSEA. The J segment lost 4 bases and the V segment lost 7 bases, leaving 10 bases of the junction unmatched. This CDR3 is CSGRDPGGSDTQYF. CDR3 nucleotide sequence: TGCAGCGGCCGGGACCCGGGAGGGTCAGATACGCAGTATTTT.

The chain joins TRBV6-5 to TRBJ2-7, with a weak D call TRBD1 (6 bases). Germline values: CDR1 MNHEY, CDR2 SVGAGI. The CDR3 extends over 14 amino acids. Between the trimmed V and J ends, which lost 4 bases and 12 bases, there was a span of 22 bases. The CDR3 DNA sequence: TGTGCCAGCAGTTCCGCCGGGACACCACCACGCCGGTACTTC. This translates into CASSSAGTPPRRYF.

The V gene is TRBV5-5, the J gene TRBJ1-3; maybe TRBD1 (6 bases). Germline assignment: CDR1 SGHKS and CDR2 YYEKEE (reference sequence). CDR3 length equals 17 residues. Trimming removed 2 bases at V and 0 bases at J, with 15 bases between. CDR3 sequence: CASSFGQGTSSGNTIYF. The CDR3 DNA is TGTGCCAGCAGCTTCGGTCAGGGGACCAGCTCTGGAAACACCATATATTTT.

This CDR3 is CASSSGTGGSGELFF. CDR3 nucleotide sequence: TGCGCCAGCAGTAGCGGGACAGGGGGGTCCGGGGAGCTGTTTTTT. The rearrangement joins TRBV10-1 to TRBJ2-2, with TRBD1 matching over 11 bases. J gave up 6 bases and V 5 bases, and 5 bases lay outside the gene matches. CDR3 length: 15 amino acids. CDR1 is WNHNN and CDR2 is SYGVQD in the germline V gene (reference sequence).

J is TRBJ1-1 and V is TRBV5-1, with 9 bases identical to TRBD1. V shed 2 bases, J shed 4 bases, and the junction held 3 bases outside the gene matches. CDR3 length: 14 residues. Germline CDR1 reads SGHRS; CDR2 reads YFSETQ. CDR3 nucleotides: TGCGCCAGCAGCTTAGGGACAGGGCTCACTGAAGCTTTCTTT. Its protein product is CASSLGTGLTEAFF.

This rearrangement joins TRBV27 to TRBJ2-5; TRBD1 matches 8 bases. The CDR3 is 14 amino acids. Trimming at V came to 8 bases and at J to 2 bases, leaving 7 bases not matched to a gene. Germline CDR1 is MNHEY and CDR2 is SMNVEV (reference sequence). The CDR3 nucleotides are TGTGCCAGCCACCGACAGGGGACTCAAGAGACCCAGTACTTC. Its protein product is CASHRQGTQETQYF.

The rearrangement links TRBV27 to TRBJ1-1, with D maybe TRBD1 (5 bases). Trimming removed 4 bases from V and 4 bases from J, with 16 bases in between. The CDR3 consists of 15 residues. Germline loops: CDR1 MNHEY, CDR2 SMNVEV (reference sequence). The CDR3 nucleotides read TGTGCCAGCAGTTCTCTCTTCGGGGGAATCACTGAAGCTTTCTTT. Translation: CASSSLFGGITEAFF.